The entry that follows covers one T cell receptor (beta chain) sequence. Per the study methods: Nucleated cell number was recorded as an estimate derived from reference gene primer amplification. Using immunoSEQ multiplex PCR, the repertoire was profiled, and TCRdb retains in-frame clones only, with some absent. The DNA was the basis for D and trimming; V, J and clone size are from that table. The table records under 350,000 clones, around 88% of them present only once. V lost 5 bases and J 2 bases, leaving 16 bases between the germline ends. The CDR3 consists of 15 residues. Germline V gene sequence: CDR1 SGHAT, CDR2 FQNNGV. The sample belongs to a study of blood T cell repertoires in COVID-19. On the study more broadly: Samples representing acute and convalescent COVID-19 were sourced from the United States, Italy and Spain. T cells, B-cell-depleted T cells, or PBMCs supplied cDNA or gDNA.

V usage is TRBV11-2 and J usage is TRBJ2-7; D perhaps matches TRBD2 (5 bases). This TCR was sampled from a man aged 40-50 years with acute or convalescent COVID-19. Material for sequencing was peripheral blood. The CDR3 protein is CASSGLRESPYEQYF. CDR3 DNA: TGTGCCAGCAGCGGTCTGAGGGAAAGCCCCTACGAGCAGTACTTC.